The rows below give T cell receptor beta chains drawn from one sample of a study of the immune and genomic landscape of osteosarcoma. TCRdb's table, derived via immunoSEQ multiplex PCR, lists solely in-frame clones and lacks some. This table has about 410 clones, about 80% appearing once. Sequencing was performed on metastatic tumor tissue from the lung. Receptor source: a man aged 40-49 years with osteosarcoma. CDR3s leave out the opening cysteine and the closing phenylalanine or tryptophan.

v_call cdr3_aa
TRBV6-1 ASGGGLGGNTIY
TRBV7-9 ASSFLDRYNEQF
TRBV4-2 ASSPTTRQYTEAF
TRBV2 ASIIQGPTPEAF
TRBV4-3 ASSQSPSTGYEQF
TRBV7-9 ASSLRERFSDTQY
TRBV13 ASSWGQGGTGELF
TRBV29-1 GVWGLRGAEAF
TRBV6-1 VSSEQSSGNTIY
TRBV6-5 ASRQTQGSNQPQH
TRBV2 ASRGDSDTSPLH
TRBV6-5 ASRRDGTNEKLF
TRBV6-1 ASSAHRGLVNTEAF
TRBV5-4 ASSLTGGGSYNEQF
TRBV6-1 ASRQIEPNYGYT
TRBV29-1 SVLGNYEQY
TRBV7-8 ASSSILLRGWGTGELF
TRBV5-1 ASSLAWTGGTEAF
TRBV6-6 ASRTGEGNTEAF
TRBV6-5 ASSPVTSNEQF
TRBV2 ASKARGGDEQF
TRBV5-1 ASSWDQETQY
TRBV6-1 ASSVDPEGMGGYT
TRBV30 APRGYT
TRBV30 AWSVGSSGAYREQF